This TCR beta chain was recovered during a study of early T cells in non-severe SARS-CoV-2 infection. With V trimmed by 1 base and J by 6 bases, 4 bases remained unmatched. Germline-derived CDR1 and CDR2 are MNHEY and SVGAGI. This CDR3 comprises 15 residues. In TCRdb, the 5' RACE reads were re-called with MiXCR into one record per CDR3 protein. Among about 70,000 distinct CDR3 sequences listed, around 12% were seen once. The TCR comes from an adult who was a healthcare worker with PCR-confirmed SARS-CoV-2 infection or an uninfected control (not recorded which). The donor label of this sample is uncertain. This chain connects TRBV6-5 to TRBJ2-7; 12 bases map to TRBD1. The material was whole blood, obtained at baseline. In DNA, the CDR3 is TGTGCCAGCAGTTACTGGGACAGGGGGCAAGGCGAGCAGTACTTC. It translates to CASSYWDRGQGEQYF.